The source of this TCR beta chain is a study of molecular identifiers for immune sequencing clone quantification. Using its own MiXCR run on the PCR reads, TCRdb lists one record per CDR3 protein. This table has around 82,000 distinct CDR3 sequences, 19% appearing once. This clonotype was counted at least ten times. CDR1 is GTSNPN, CDR2 SVGIG, per germline (reference sequence). Trimming left V 0 bases short and J 0 bases short, with 15 bases between. CDR3 length equals 18 residues. Material for sequencing was naive CD8+ T cells from blood, with Jurkat cell RNA spiked in. Subset indicated: FACS-sorted CD8+CD4-CCR7+CD45RA+ naive T cells. This chain uses TRBV30 with TRBJ2-6, with D maybe TRBD1 (6 bases). This receptor was obtained from a human donor in good health. Some libraries in this study had Jurkat cell RNA spiked in. The CDR3 DNA sequence: TGTGCCTGGAGTGTATGGGGGCAGAAAGTCTCTGGGGCCAACGTCCTGACTTTC. This translates into CAWSVWGQKVSGANVLTF.